The 26 T cell receptor beta chains below were found in one sample sequenced in a study of metastatic and nonmetastatic thyroid tumors. Each patient came to thyroid surgery without any prior treatment (of any kind). TCRdb re-clonotyped the PCR reads via MiXCR. This sample has about 12,000 clones, with 9.5% to 13% found just once. Sequencing was carried out using blood. These receptors were taken from a female donor with papillary thyroid cancer or a benign thyroid nodule (not recorded which). Some clones in this sample may be carry-over from other donors' samples.

This clone was recorded at least ten times. This rearrangement joins TRBV19 to TRBJ2-1; either TRBD1 or TRBD2 may fit D (6 bases each). Trimming removed 7 bases at V and 4 bases at J, with 23 bases between. The CDR3 is 17 residues long. Germline CDR1 LNHDA, CDR2 SQIVND (reference sequence). CDR3 bases: TGTGCCAGTATGAGGGGGGCAGACTCGTGGGGTTACAATGAGCAGTTCTTC. Translated, it gives CASMRGADSWGYNEQFF.

Sample share makes this clone medium-sized. The chain has TRBV28 and TRBJ1-6; D is possibly TRBD1 (5 bases). In germline, CDR1 is MDHEN, CDR2 SYDVKM. This CDR3 has 15 amino acids. With 5 bases removed from V and 4 bases from J, the gap between germline ends came to 12 bases. The DNA for the CDR3 is TGTGCCAGCAGTCCGCAGGGTGTTTATAATTCACCCCTCCACTTT. As protein: CASSPQGVYNSPLHF.

This clone was detected ten times or more. The chain recombines TRBV12-5 with TRBJ2-3; 12 bases fit TRBD1. The CDR3 contains 16 residues. Trimming took 6 bases from V and 4 from J; bases not matched to a gene: 8. CDR1 LGHNT and CDR2 FRNRAP come from the germline V gene. The chain's CDR3 is CASGTGTGGEADTQYF. CDR3 bases: TGTGCTAGTGGCACCGGGACAGGGGGCGAAGCAGATACGCAGTATTTT.

This clone was counted ten times or more. This chain uses TRBV6-2 or TRBV6-3 with TRBJ2-7, with D possibly being TRBD2 (5 bases). This CDR3 comprises 12 residues. V shed 4 bases and J shed 9 bases, with 13 bases lying between them. Germline CDR1 MNHEY, CDR2 SVGEGT. CDR3 bases: TGTGCCAGCAGTTTTACGACCGGAGGGCAGTACTTC. Translating gives CASSFTTGGQYF.

The rearrangement uses TRBV6-5 and TRBJ1-1, with 7 bases aligning to TRBD1. The germline V gene has CDR1 MNHEY and CDR2 SVGAGI. The CDR3 spans 13 residues. The trim removed 4 bases at V and 5 bases at J, leaving 4 bases unmatched. CDR3 loop: CASSLTGDTEAFF. The DNA for the CDR3 is TGTGCCAGCAGTTTAACAGGGGATACTGAAGCTTTCTTT.

This clone was recorded at least ten times. V gene TRBV4-3 combines with J gene TRBJ2-1; TRBD2 matches 7 bases. CDR1 LGHNA and CDR2 YSLEER come from the germline V gene. The CDR3 spans 13 residues. Trimming cost V 4 bases and J 4 bases; bases outside gene matches: 1. CDR3 nucleotides: TGCGCCAGCAGCCGGGGAGGGTACAATGAGCAGTTCTTC. It is translated as CASSRGGYNEQFF.

This clone came up many times. Other DNA sequences in this sample translate to the same CDR3. The chain has TRBV20-1 and TRBJ1-5; 7 nucleotides match TRBD1. There are 14 residues in the CDR3. Germline trimming cut 6 bases from V and 6 bases from J; bases unmatched to any gene: 11. Germline values: CDR1 DFQATT, CDR2 SNEGSKA (reference sequence). The CDR3 loop reads CSASKDREGQPQHF. Here the CDR3 DNA reads TGCAGTGCAAGCAAAGACAGGGAAGGTCAGCCCCAGCATTTT.

The rearrangement links TRBV20-1 to TRBJ1-5; D might be TRBD1 (5 bases). Germline lookup yields CDR1 DFQATT and CDR2 SNEGSKA (reference sequence). Trimming left V 3 bases short and J 7 bases short, with 25 bases between. The CDR3 totals 17 residues. The CDR3 bases are TGCAGTGCTAGGGGGGAGGTGGTCACCGGTAGAAACCAGCCCCAGCATTTT. It codes for CSARGEVVTGRNQPQHF.

This clone was counted at least ten times. V usage is TRBV5-5 and J usage is TRBJ1-4; 11 nucleotides align to TRBD1. V lost 0 bases to trimming and J lost 7 bases; unmatched junction nucleotides: 8. Germline V gene data show CDR1 as SGHKS and CDR2 as YYEKEE (reference sequence). This CDR3 region has 17 residues. This CDR3 reads CASSLGVPGTGGEKLFF. In DNA form, the CDR3 reads TGTGCCAGCAGCTTGGGGGTGCCCGGGACAGGGGGTGAAAAACTGTTTTTT.

This clone was seen repeatedly, ten times or more. The V and J genes are TRBV19 and TRBJ2-3, with 11 bases that match TRBD2. Losses at the gene ends were 5 bases for V and 2 bases for J; bases not matched to a gene: 9. From germline, CDR1 is LNHDA and CDR2 SQIVND (reference sequence). The CDR3 runs 17 residues. This chain's CDR3 is CASSPAGLAGFTDTQYF. As DNA, the CDR3 is TGTGCCAGTAGTCCCGCCGGACTAGCGGGCTTCACAGATACGCAGTATTTT.

The table lists this clone with many counts. The chain links TRBV5-4 to TRBJ2-3, with D uncertain. V gave up 1 base and J gave up 0 bases, with 6 bases separating them. CDR3 length: 14 amino acids. CDR1 is SGHNT and CDR2 is YYREEE in the germline V gene (reference sequence). The DNA for the CDR3 is TGTGCCAGCAGCTTGTCTTCTAGCACAGATACGCAGTATTTT. Amino acid sequence: CASSLSSSTDTQYF.

This clone was observed at least ten times. V and J are TRBV20-1 and TRBJ2-2; 7 bases are shared with TRBD1. Unmatched junction bases numbered 14, after V lost 6 bases and J lost 7 bases. CDR1 and CDR2 from the germline V gene are DFQATT and SNEGSKA (reference sequence). CDR3 length: 15 amino acids. CDR3 in amino acids: CSASPDRALDGELFF. CDR3 nucleotide sequence: TGCAGTGCCTCACCTGACAGGGCTCTGGACGGGGAGCTGTTTTTT.

Many counts were recorded for this clone. The rearrangement links TRBV11-2 to TRBJ2-7; tentatively, D is TRBD1 (6 bases). This CDR3 has 14 residues. Trimming took 5 bases from V and 6 from J, leaving 17 bases between them. CDR1 is SGHAT, CDR2 FQNNGV, per germline. The CDR3 here is CASSPQGPVSEQYF. The CDR3, as DNA: TGTGCCAGCAGCCCCCAGGGGCCGGTGAGCGAGCAGTACTTC.

This rearrangement joins TRBV5-1 to TRBJ1-5, with D possibly TRBD1 on 6 matching bases. The CDR3 totals 17 residues. Per the germline V gene, CDR1 is SGHRS and CDR2 is YFSETQ. V lost 4 bases and J lost 2, with 19 bases in between. In nucleotides, the CDR3 is TGCGCCAGCAGCCCGTTACAGGGTATGAAGGGCAATCAGCCCCAGCATTTT. Translation: CASSPLQGMKGNQPQHF.

This clone was counted at least ten times. The genes are TRBV12-3 or TRBV12-4 and TRBJ1-1; a weak D match, TRBD1 (5 bases). This CDR3 is built from 13 residues. Trimming shortened V by 5 bases and J by 4 bases, and 11 bases separated the two germline ends. The CDR3 DNA follows: TGTGCCAGCAGTCAAGGGGAGGGCACTGAAGCTTTCTTT. This translates into CASSQGEGTEAFF.

This clone occurred many times. V usage is TRBV28 and J usage is TRBJ1-5; 7 bases are shared with TRBD1. Unmatched junction bases numbered 15, after V lost 2 bases and J lost 5 bases. This CDR3 is built from 18 residues. Germline V gene data show CDR1 as MDHEN and CDR2 as SYDVKM. CDR3 sequence (DNA): TGTGCCAGCAGTTTAGGGAGGGTAGACAGGGACCCTCATCAGCCCCAGCATTTT. It yields the protein CASSLGRVDRDPHQPQHF.

This clone was recorded at least ten times. This chain links TRBV9 with TRBJ1-4; 12 bases are shared with TRBD1. Per germline, CDR1 SGDLS and CDR2 YYNGEE. The CDR3 consists of 16 residues. V dropped 3 bases and J dropped 2; count of bases not matched to a gene: 2. CDR3 residues: CASSGGQGATNEKLFF. CDR3 bases: TGTGCCAGCAGCGGGGGACAGGGGGCCACTAATGAAAAACTGTTTTTT.

There are many counts of this clone. The same CDR3 arises from other DNA sequences in this sample as well. J is TRBJ1-5 and V is TRBV2; 7 bases map to TRBD1. The CDR3 totals 14 residues. Looked up from germline, CDR1 is SNHLY and CDR2 is FYNNEI. V dropped 6 bases and J dropped 6; count of bases not matched to a gene: 8. CDR3 DNA: TGTGCCAGCAGCGGCGGACAGGAACTTCAGCCCCAGCATTTT. Translation gives CASSGGQELQPQHF.

The sample holds many counts of this clone. The sample carries other DNA sequences with the same CDR3. This chain links TRBV3-1 with TRBJ1-4, with 9 bases that match TRBD1. V gave up 3 bases and J gave up 8 bases; unmatched junction bases: 4. CDR1 and CDR2 from the germline V gene are LGHDT and YNNKEL (reference sequence). The CDR3 is 14 amino acids. CDR3 loop: CASSHRTGEEKLFF. The CDR3 nucleotides read TGTGCCAGCAGCCATAGGACAGGGGAGGAAAAACTGTTTTTT.

This clone was recorded at least ten times. This chain links TRBV19 with TRBJ1-4; D not resolved. Trimming left V 7 bases short and J 0 bases short, with 12 bases between. CDR1 is LNHDA, CDR2 SQIVND, per germline (reference sequence). The CDR3 is made up of 15 amino acids. The CDR3 nucleotides are TGTGCCAGTACCGATGTGGGTGCAACTAATGAAAAACTGTTTTTT. Translating gives CASTDVGATNEKLFF.

This clone has at least ten counts. The chain joins TRBV6-4 to TRBJ2-1; 11 bases match TRBD2. The CDR3 is made up of 15 amino acids. Germline V gives CDR1 MRHNA, CDR2 SNTAGT. V shed 3 bases and J 3 bases; nucleotides not matched to a gene: 1. CDR3 protein: CASSEGLADYNEQFF. The CDR3 DNA follows: TGTGCCAGCAGTGAGGGACTAGCGGACTACAATGAGCAGTTCTTC.

This clone rates as medium-sized. The J gene is TRBJ1-6, the V gene TRBV30; D is possibly TRBD1 (6 bases). CDR3 size: 14 residues. CDR1 and CDR2 from the germline V gene are GTSNPN and SVGIG (reference sequence). Trimming stripped 0 bases from V and 9 bases from J, with 12 bases between. CDR3 DNA: TGTGCCTGGAGTGTAAACAGGGAGGTTTCACCCCTCCACTTT. Translation gives CAWSVNREVSPLHF. The full variable domain, completed using reference TRBV30 and TRBJ1-6, is SQTIHQWPATLVQPVGSPLSLECTVEGTSNPNLYWYRQAAGRGLQLLFYSVGIGQISSEVPQNLSASRPQDRQFILSSKKLLLSDSGFYLCAWSVNREVSPLHFGNGTRLTVT.

This clone was recorded at least ten times. This rearrangement joins TRBV5-6 to TRBJ1-1, with unresolved D. Trimming pared 3 bases from V and 4 bases from J, leaving 13 bases between. The CDR3 runs to 14 residues. CDR1 and CDR2 (germline): SGHDT, YYEEEE. Here the CDR3 DNA reads TGTGCCAGCAGCTCAGAATCGGTCGGCACTGAAGCTTTCTTT. Translated, it gives CASSSESVGTEAFF.

In its sample, this clone was seen a few times. This chain joins TRBV6-1 and TRBJ2-1, with 7 bases aligning to TRBD1. This CDR3 comprises 16 residues. Germline values: CDR1 MNHNS, CDR2 SASEGT. V gave up 3 bases and J gave up 4 bases; unmatched junction bases: 9. CDR3 protein: CASSDGATGVYNEQFF. CDR3 nucleotide sequence: TGTGCCAGCAGTGACGGGGCCACAGGGGTTTACAATGAGCAGTTCTTC.

This clone has more than one count but fewer than ten. The V gene is TRBV19, the J gene TRBJ2-1, with 9 bases fitting TRBD1. The V gene end was trimmed by 5 bases and the J gene end by 7 bases; junction bases not matched to a gene: 9. CDR1 is LNHDA, CDR2 SQIVND, per germline (reference sequence). The CDR3 sequence is 15 residues long. CDR3 residues: CASSLGGTGWNEQFF. DNA for the CDR3: TGTGCCAGTAGTCTGGGCGGGACAGGGTGGAATGAGCAGTTCTTC.

This clone was detected many times. A single base separates this from a much larger clone, so it may be a read error. Other nucleotide sequences from this sample produce the same CDR3. The chain couples TRBV11-3 to TRBJ2-7, with D possibly TRBD2 on 6 matching bases. This CDR3 has 14 residues. The V and J ends lost 2 bases and 6 bases respectively, with 14 bases between them. Germline CDR1 SGHNT, CDR2 YENEEA. The CDR3 region is CASSLRTGVGEQYF. CDR3 DNA: TGTGCCAGCAGCTTACGGACGGGGGTAGGCGAGCAGTACTTC.